The count of the clone carrying this T cell receptor beta chain is one. Here immunoSEQ multiplex PCR was the method, and the copy in TCRdb shows in-frame clones only, minus some. In the table there are about 160,000 clones, about 85% of which are singletons. This specimen belongs to a study of blood T cell repertoires in COVID-19. Germline V gene lookup returns CDR1 SGHDT and CDR2 YYEEEE. Trimming took off 4 bases at V and 6 bases at J, with 14 bases between the two ends. The CDR3 contains 14 residues. The source material was peripheral blood. The receptor's source is a man at least 80 years old with COVID-19, enrolled during active disease. The chain joins TRBV5-6 to TRBJ1-5; weak D call: TRBD1 (6 bases). The CDR3 nucleotides are TGTGCCAGCAGCCTACAGGGTGTTCGTCAGCCCCAGCATTTT. Translated, it gives CASSLQGVRQPQHF. The full variable domain, rest sourced from reference TRBV5-6 and TRBJ1-5, is DAGVTQSPTHLIKTRGQQVTLRCSPKSGHDTVSWYQQALGQGPQFIFQYYEEEERQRGNFPDRFSGHQFPNYSSELNVNALLLGDSALYLCASSLQGVRQPQHFGDGTRLSIL.